Each of the 2 T cell receptor beta chains below was sequenced from the same sample in a study of graft-versus-host responses after intestinal transplantation. What these receptors recognize is not known. The data were produced by immunoSEQ multiplex PCR, yet TCRdb's version contains in-frame clones alone and is incomplete. Of some 110,000 clones detected, roughly 87% appear once; the ten largest clones hold approximately 0.97%. Sequences were derived from unstimulated CD4+ T cells sorted from spleen or lymph node cells, sampled before intestinal transplant. These TCRs come from a human donor who received an intestinal transplant.

The V call is TRBV7-9, the J call TRBJ2-2; no clear D gene. Trimming stripped 5 bases from V and 5 bases from J, with 9 bases between. CDR1 is SEHNR, CDR2 FQNEAQ, per germline (reference sequence). The CDR3 is 13 residues long. This CDR3 is CASSPSETGELFF. In DNA, the CDR3 is TGTGCCAGCAGCCCTAGTGAAACCGGGGAGCTGTTTTTT.

V usage is TRBV6-6 and J usage is TRBJ2-7; 9 bases line up with TRBD2. The CDR3 extends over 13 amino acids. V was pared by 6 bases and J by 6 bases, with 6 bases of the junction left unmatched. Germline CDR1 and CDR2: MNHNY and SVGAGI (reference sequence). In DNA, the CDR3 is TGTGCCAGCAGAACCCTAGCGGGACGCGAGCAGTACTTC. Translating gives CASRTLAGREQYF.